Sequencing of this TCR beta chain was carried out in a study of T cell clonotyping in hematopoietic cell transplantation. Notes on the study in general: Recipient TCR diversity dropped after transplant; expanded clonotypes rose from day 30 to 180. Higher Inverse Simpson Index values in graft donor and pretransplant recipient predicted broader posttransplant TCR diversity. Without cell sorting, CD4 versus CD8 contributions remain unresolved.

A word on this clone: Its antigen is unknown.

Samples: about 28 days before transplant, then days 30, 100 and 180 after. There are 17 residues in the CDR3. V lost 4 bases to trimming and J lost 1 base; unmatched junction nucleotides: 10. CDR1 SGHRS and CDR2 YFSETQ come from the germline V gene. Sequenced by immunoSEQ multiplex PCR; TCRdb stores in-frame clones only, minus some. The sample lists some 29,000 clones, 90% to 95% seen once, with around 11% in the top ten. The TCR originated in a female patient aged 50-59 years who had an allogeneic stem cell transplant from a related donor, so the T cells may come from the graft donor. Some clones in this sample may be carry-over from other donors' samples. The gene calls are TRBV5-1 and TRBJ2-3; TRBD2 matches at 9 bases. The material sequenced was PBMCs, taken 100 days after allogeneic stem cell transplant. The CDR3 DNA follows: TGCGCCAGCAGCCCCGCGGGAGCGGGGGGAGGCACAGATACGCAGTATTTT. Encoded protein: CASSPAGAGGGTDTQYF. The entire variable domain, with the rest obtained from reference TRBV5-1 and TRBJ2-3, is as follows: KAGVTQTPRYLIKTRGQQVTLSCSPISGHRSVSWYQQTPGQGLQFLFEYFSETQRNKGNFPGRFSGRQFSNSRSEMNVSTLELGDSALYLCASSPAGAGGGTDTQYFGPGTRLTVL.